This T cell receptor beta chain was captured in a study of cytomegalovirus exposure and HLA in healthy donors. Per the germline V gene, CDR1 is MNHNS and CDR2 is SASEGT. V lost 2 bases and J 4 bases, leaving 5 bases between the germline ends. The CDR3 extends over 12 amino acids. Primers: 60 Vbeta forward and 13 Jbeta reverse. The table came from immunoSEQ multiplex PCR; TCRdb's copy has only in-frame clones and leaves some out. The table includes fewer than 250,000 clones, about three quarters detected once. For this clone: The same CDR3 arises from other DNA sequences in this sample as well.

The chain employs TRBV6-1 and TRBJ2-5; D might be TRBD2 (5 bases). The TCR sequence derives from a woman in her thirties or forties in good health and CMV-seronegative. Sequences were obtained from PBMCs. The CDR3 coding sequence is TGTGCCAGCAGTGAACGGGGAGAGACCCAGTACTTC. The encoded protein is CASSERGETQYF.